A single sample is the source of the 21 T cell receptor beta chains below, sequenced in a study of blood T cells in healthy people across ages. A second PCR of 7 to 11 cycles used a sample-barcoded 5' primer and a J-beta primer mix. A single record per CDR3 protein comes from TCRdb applying MiXCR to the 5' RACE reads. The sample includes about 1.5 million distinct CDR3 sequences, about 45% of them seen just once. What was sequenced was blood. All receptors come from a woman in her late teens or twenties in good health.

This sequence joins TRBV7-8 and TRBJ2-1; a weak D match, TRBD2 (6 bases). The CDR3 contains 14 residues. Germline assignment: CDR1 SGHVS and CDR2 FQNEAQ. The germline V and J ends were trimmed by 5 bases and 7 bases, with 15 bases remaining between them. CDR3 coding DNA: TGTGCCAGCAGCCCCGGGACTGCCACTAATGAGCAGTTCTTC. This codes for CASSPGTATNEQFF. Full variable domain (missing parts from reference TRBV7-8 and TRBJ2-1): GAGVSQSPRYKVAKRGQDVALRCDPISGHVSLFWYQQALGQGPEFLTYFQNEAQLDKSGLPSDRFFAERPEGSVSTLKIQRTQQEDSAVYLCASSPGTATNEQFFGPGTRLTVL.

The chain carries TRBV7-9 and TRBJ2-7; TRBD1 might be the D (5 bases). Germline lookup yields CDR1 SEHNR and CDR2 FQNEAQ (reference sequence). The CDR3 is 16 residues long. Trimming stripped 3 bases from V and 7 bases from J, with 22 bases between. The chain's CDR3 is CASSFGPQGIYGEQYF. CDR3 nucleotide sequence: TGTGCCAGCAGCTTTGGCCCCCAGGGCATTTACGGAGAGCAGTACTTC.

This clonotype occurred a few times. The V and J genes are TRBV12-3 or TRBV12-4 and TRBJ2-7, with TRBD1 identical over 8 bases. The CDR3 consists of 16 residues. V lost 2 bases, J lost 6 bases, and 12 bases stayed unmatched. CDR3 nucleotides: TGTGCCAGCAGTTTAAGTCTCTGGAGACAGGGGCGCGAGCAGTACTTC. It codes for CASSLSLWRQGREQYF.

The chain has TRBV4-1 and TRBJ1-2; D may be TRBD1 (5 bases). CDR1 is MGHRA and CDR2 is YSYEKL in the germline V gene. CDR3 length: 15 amino acids. Trimming shortened V by 2 bases and J by 6 bases, and 16 bases separated the two germline ends. CDR3 sequence (DNA): TGCGCCAGCAGCCAAAGTCCCGGGCAGGGAGATGGCTACACCTTC. Translating it yields CASSQSPGQGDGYTF.

Of note for this clonotype: An end of the junction differs from the germline gene, which may be a read error. The chain employs TRBV4-3 and TRBJ2-7, with 8 bases identical to TRBD2. Germline V CDR1 and CDR2: LGHNA, YSLEER. The CDR3 sequence is 14 residues long. CDR3 sequence: CARSPLAGNYEQYF. In nucleotides, the CDR3 is TGCGCCCGCAGCCCCTTAGCGGGGAACTACGAGCAGTACTTC.

Regarding this clonotype: One end of the junction fails to match germline, which may point to a read error. The chain is built from TRBV5-1 and TRBJ2-3; no clear D gene. This CDR3 has 14 residues. CDR1 is SGHRS, CDR2 YFSETQ, per germline. The CDR3 reads CASSTNPSTDAQYF. The DNA of the CDR3 is TGCGCCAGCAGCACGAACCCGAGCACAGATGCGCAGTATTTT.

V usage is TRBV28 and J usage is TRBJ2-1; 7 bases agree with TRBD1. The V gene's germline CDR1 is MDHEN and CDR2 SYDVKM. J gave up 4 bases and V 6 bases, and 6 bases lay outside the gene matches. The CDR3 is 14 residues long. This CDR3 reads CASSSGTEYNEQFF. DNA for the CDR3: TGTGCCAGCAGCTCCGGGACAGAGTACAATGAGCAGTTCTTC.

There are a few counts of this clonotype. The chain is built from TRBV5-1 and TRBJ2-1, with D perhaps TRBD2 (5 bases). Germline V gene data show CDR1 as SGHRS and CDR2 as YFSETQ. The CDR3 has 14 amino acids. Trimming cost V 2 bases and J 7 bases, with 13 bases left between them. CDR3 sequence: CASSFRASGNEQFF. Written as DNA, the CDR3 is TGCGCCAGCAGCTTCCGCGCGTCGGGAAATGAGCAGTTCTTC.

The V and J genes are TRBV4-3 and TRBJ1-2, with 8 bases fitting TRBD1. V was pared by 3 bases and J by 9 bases, with 9 bases of the junction left unmatched. CDR1 is LGHNA and CDR2 is YSLEER in the germline V gene. The CDR3 runs to 14 residues. DNA for the CDR3: TGCGCCAGCAGCCATGGGGACAGGCCGCCAAGCTACACCTTC. This encodes CASSHGDRPPSYTF.

This clonotype showed up just a few times. The V and J genes are TRBV6-2 or TRBV6-3 and TRBJ2-1, with unresolved D. The CDR3 is 13 amino acids. Germline V gene sequence: CDR1 MNHEY, CDR2 SVGEGT. V dropped 0 bases and J dropped 10 bases, with 10 bases sitting between them. Here the CDR3 reads CASSYSYTSEQFF. The CDR3 DNA is TGTGCCAGCAGTTACTCCTATACTTCAGAGCAGTTCTTC.

The gene calls are TRBV10-2 and TRBJ2-1; 8 bases are shared with TRBD1. The J call could be wrong; TRBJ2-7 is a better fit for the DNA end. This CDR3 spans 16 amino acids. CDR1 WSHSY and CDR2 SAAADI come from the germline V gene. The CDR3 loop is CASSELGRGLGNEQYF. The DNA for the CDR3 is TGCGCCAGCAGTGAGTTGGGCAGGGGGCTGGGCAATGAGCAGTACTTC.

The CDR3 DNA reads TGTGCCAGCAACCCGGACTCAAGCTCCTACAATGAGCAGTTCTTC. Translating it yields CASNPDSSSYNEQFF. The chain has TRBV2 and TRBJ2-1; a possible D gene is TRBD2 (5 bases). Germline V gene lookup returns CDR1 SNHLY and CDR2 FYNNEI. The CDR3 totals 15 residues. Trimming removed 7 bases from V and 0 bases from J, with 13 bases in between.

In its sample, this clonotype was seen once. This rearrangement joins TRBV29-1 to TRBJ1-1; D might be TRBD1 (5 bases). This CDR3 has 14 residues. Per germline, CDR1 SQVTM and CDR2 ANQGSEA. V was trimmed by 6 bases and J by 4 bases, leaving 18 bases between them. The CDR3 nucleotides read TGCAGCGTATTTGGGGACTACCACTCCACTGAAGCTTTCTTT. Amino acids: CSVFGDYHSTEAFF.

About this clonotype itself: This sequence may be a read error, since a much larger clone differs from it by one base. Here the CDR3 DNA reads TGTGCCAGCATTTCGCAAGATTCGACCCAGTACTTC. This translates into CASISQDSTQYF. V is TRBV12-3 or TRBV12-4 and J is TRBJ2-4; D gene ambiguous. The J call is uncertain, as TRBJ2-5 better fits the DNA end. This CDR3 is 12 amino acids long.

In this sample, this clonotype turned up many times. The genes are TRBV25-1 and TRBJ1-2; D is unclear. There are 12 residues in the CDR3. Between the trimmed V and J ends, which lost 6 bases and 9 bases, there was a span of 14 bases. CDR1 and CDR2 from the germline V gene are MGHDK and SYGVNS. CDR3 loop: CASRDQVGSYTF. In DNA form, the CDR3 reads TGTGCCAGCAGGGATCAAGTAGGAAGCTACACCTTC.

The chain links TRBV27 to TRBJ2-7; tentatively, D is TRBD2 (5 bases). The J call is uncertain, as TRBJ2-5 better fits the DNA end. Germline-derived CDR1 and CDR2 are MNHEY and SMNVEV (reference sequence). This CDR3 spans 12 amino acids. DNA of the CDR3: TGTGCCAGCAGTTTTGGTCGGGGGACCCAGTACTTC. Translated: CASSFGRGTQYF.

The chain couples TRBV11-2 to TRBJ1-1, with D hard to call. Germline CDR1 reads SGHAT; CDR2 reads FQNNGV. V was pared by 2 bases and J by 2 bases, with 18 bases between. The CDR3 is made up of 17 amino acids. CDR3 amino acids: CASSLIRRRSVNTEAFF. CDR3 nucleotide sequence: TGTGCCAGCAGCTTAATTAGGCGGCGCTCGGTTAACACTGAAGCTTTCTTT.

The CDR3 DNA reads as TGTGCCACCAGCAGAGCGGGGACATTTGCCTACGAGCAGTACTTC. Its translation is CATSRAGTFAYEQYF. The rearrangement links TRBV15 to TRBJ2-7; perhaps TRBD1 as D (6 bases). Per the germline V gene, CDR1 is LNHNV and CDR2 is YYDKDF (reference sequence). V was pared by 1 base and J by 2 bases, with 12 bases between. The CDR3 length is 15 residues. Full variable domain (outside the CDR3, taken from reference TRBV15 and TRBJ2-7): DAMVIQNPRYQVTQFGKPVTLSCSQTLNHNVMYWYQQKSSQAPKLLFHYYDKDFNNEADTPDNFQSRRPNTSFCFLDIRSPGLGDTAMYLCATSRAGTFAYEQYFGPGTRLTVT.

CDR3 sequence (DNA): TGTGCCAGCAGCAAAGGACGGGTCAAGCTATCCTACGAGCAGTACTTC. Translation: CASSKGRVKLSYEQYF. The chain combines TRBV21-1 with TRBJ2-7. TRBV21-1 is termed a pseudogene. CDR3 length: 16 residues.

This sequence joins TRBV5-1 and TRBJ2-3, with D possibly being TRBD2 (5 bases). The CDR3 sequence is 19 residues long. With 4 bases removed from V and 4 bases from J, the gap between germline ends came to 28 bases. Germline lookup yields CDR1 SGHRS and CDR2 YFSETQ. The CDR3 protein is CASSRFAGPLDIGADTQYF. CDR3 sequence (DNA): TGCGCCAGCAGCCGATTTGCGGGTCCGCTTGACATTGGGGCAGATACGCAGTATTTT.

This clonotype was observed a few times. V gene TRBV27 combines with J gene TRBJ1-1; no definite D call. The CDR3 has 13 residues. CDR1 is MNHEY and CDR2 is SMNVEV in the germline V gene (reference sequence). V was shortened by 7 bases and J by 0 bases, with 9 bases between the two germline ends. In DNA form, the CDR3 reads TGTGCCAGCAAGGAGGTGATGAACACTGAAGCTTTCTTT. This gives the protein CASKEVMNTEAFF.